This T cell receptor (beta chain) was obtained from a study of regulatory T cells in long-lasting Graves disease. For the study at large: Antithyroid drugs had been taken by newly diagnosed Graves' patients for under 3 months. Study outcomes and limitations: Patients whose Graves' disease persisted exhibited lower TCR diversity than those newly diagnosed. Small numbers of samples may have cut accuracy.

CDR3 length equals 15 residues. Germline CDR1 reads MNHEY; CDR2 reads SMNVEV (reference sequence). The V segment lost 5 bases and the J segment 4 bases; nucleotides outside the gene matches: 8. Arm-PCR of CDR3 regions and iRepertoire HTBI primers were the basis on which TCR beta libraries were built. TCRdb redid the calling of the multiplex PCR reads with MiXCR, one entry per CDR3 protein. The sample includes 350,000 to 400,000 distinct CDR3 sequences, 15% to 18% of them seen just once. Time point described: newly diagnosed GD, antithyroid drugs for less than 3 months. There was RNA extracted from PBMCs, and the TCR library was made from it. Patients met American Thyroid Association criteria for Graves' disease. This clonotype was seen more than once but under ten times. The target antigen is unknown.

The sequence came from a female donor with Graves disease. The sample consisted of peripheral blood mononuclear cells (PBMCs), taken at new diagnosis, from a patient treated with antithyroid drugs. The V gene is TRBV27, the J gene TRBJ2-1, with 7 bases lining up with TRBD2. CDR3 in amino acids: CASSAPGLLYNEQFF. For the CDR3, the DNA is TGTGCCAGCAGTGCTCCGGGACTACTGTACAATGAGCAGTTCTTC.